This note documents a single TCR beta chain sequence. The antigen remains unidentified. These data are taken from a study of CD8 T cells in ankylosing spondylitis. The study, taken as a whole, reports: According to the report, clones linked to the disease were significantly enriched in matched synovial fluid samples taken from ankylosing spondylitis patients. Made up of under 10 highly homologous variants, a TCR beta motif appeared characteristic of ankylosing spondylitis blood. The disease-linked clones had a CD8+ phenotype and low blood frequencies. Previously reported in reactive arthritis synovial fluid and blood were some of the motif variants.

Preparation of TCR beta libraries was done by quantitative 5'-RACE with molecular barcodes. TCRdb reprocessed the 5' RACE reads with MiXCR, giving one entry per CDR3 protein. This table holds over 600,000 distinct CDR3 sequences, around 20% found once. The germline V gene has CDR1 SGHVS and CDR2 FNYEAQ. The CDR3 is made up of 17 amino acids. The V and J ends lost 5 bases and 5 bases, in that order; junction bases with no gene match: 14. This clonotype originated in a male donor with ankylosing spondylitis. The chain combines TRBV7-6 with TRBJ1-4; 7 bases fit TRBD1. Material: blood, either unsorted or a sorted T cell fraction (not recorded which). The CDR3 is CASSGRTGGGGNEKLFF. The CDR3 DNA reads as TGTGCCAGCAGCGGGCGGACAGGCGGGGGGGGCAATGAAAAACTGTTTTTT.